These T cell receptor beta chains were read from a single sample in a study of T-cell reconstitution after alpha-beta-depleted transplantation in children. MiXCR, applied by TCRdb to the PCR reads, yields one record per CDR3 protein. The table shows about 160,000 distinct CDR3 sequences, with 11% occurring only once. Source: PBMCs, taken before TCRalphabeta/CD19-depleted stem cell transplant. These receptors were collected from a boy between 2 and 15 years old with acute myeloid leukemia, due to receive a stem cell transplant. Both conserved end residues are part of each CDR3. The D gene is left open where the match is weak. Clone size, where shown, is once, few, many, or a class for clones that have expanded.

CASSKGPGNEQFF	TGCGCCAGCAGCAAAGGGCCCGGGAATGAGCAGTTCTTC	many	TRBV4-1	TRBJ2-1	-
CASSETSGGGYNEQFF	TGTGCCAGCAGTGAAACTAGCGGGGGGGGGTACAATGAGCAGTTCTTC	many	TRBV6-4	TRBJ2-1	TRBD2
CSATTGPSNYGYTF	TGCAGTGCTACGACAGGGCCTTCTAACTATGGCTACACCTTC	many	TRBV20-1	TRBJ1-2	TRBD1
CSASSLDGQYF	TGCAGTGCTTCCTCTCTCGATGGCCAGTACTTC	many	TRBV20-1	TRBJ2-5	-
CASSQGWRGGYYGYTF	TGCGCCAGCAGCCAAGGCTGGCGGGGCGGCTACTATGGCTACACCTTC	many	TRBV4-1	TRBJ1-2	-
CATFLGGTDTQYF	TGTGCCACCTTCCTCGGGGGCACAGATACGCAGTATTTT	many	TRBV12-3/TRBV12-4	TRBJ2-3	-
CASSPNPRTSSGGRGNIQYF	TGCGCCAGCAGCCCGAACCCCCGTACCAGTAGCGGGGGACGGGGAAACATTCAGTACTTC	many	TRBV5-1	TRBJ2-4	TRBD2
CASSHPGQDPEQFF	TGTGCCAGCAGCCATCCCGGACAGGACCCTGAGCAGTTCTTC	many	TRBV3-1	TRBJ2-1	TRBD1
CASTPTGTEQYF	TGTGCCAGCACCCCGACAGGGACCGAGCAGTACTTC	many	TRBV6-6	TRBJ2-7	TRBD1
CASSVDIAVNTGELFF	TGTGCCAGCAGCGTAGATATAGCGGTGAACACCGGGGAGCTGTTTTTT	many	TRBV9	TRBJ2-2	-
CASSTGLPWDEQFF	TGTGCCAGCAGCACGGGACTACCCTGGGATGAGCAGTTCTTC	-	TRBV5-8	TRBJ2-1	TRBD2
CSARDPAGGGYNEQFF	TGCAGTGCTAGAGATCCGGCAGGGGGCGGGTACAATGAGCAGTTCTTC	many	TRBV20-1	TRBJ2-1	TRBD1
CSVEDSRDLRYRYTF	TGCAGCGTTGAAGATTCGAGGGACTTGCGGTATCGCTACACCTTC	many	TRBV29-1	TRBJ1-2	-
CASNLLHRGVGGYTF	TGTGCCAGCAACTTATTACACAGGGGAGTGGGGGGCTACACCTTC	once	TRBV28	TRBJ1-2	TRBD1
CASRLVGNTEAFF	TGTGCCAGCAGACTGGTGGGGAACACTGAAGCTTTCTTT	many	TRBV12-3/TRBV12-4	TRBJ1-1	-
CASRNTEAFF	TGTGCCAGCAGGAACACTGAAGCTTTCTTT	many	TRBV12-3/TRBV12-4	TRBJ1-1	-
CASSPGTRAGTDTQYF	TGTGCCAGCAGTCCCGGGACCAGGGCAGGCACAGATACGCAGTATTTT	many	TRBV28	TRBJ2-3	-
CASNKGQGTGANVLTF	TGTGCCAGCAATAAGGGACAGGGGACCGGGGCCAACGTCCTGACTTTC	many	TRBV12-3/TRBV12-4	TRBJ2-6	TRBD1
CATSDGGRGYEQYF	TGTGCCACCAGTGATGGTGGCAGGGGCTACGAGCAGTACTTC	many	TRBV24-1	TRBJ2-7	-
CSARDRTNYGYTF	TGCAGTGCCCGGGACAGGACTAACTATGGCTACACCTTC	many	TRBV20-1	TRBJ1-2	TRBD1
CASSGGPSDEKLFF	TGCGCCAGCAGCGGGGGACCGTCCGATGAAAAACTGTTTTTT	many	TRBV5-1	TRBJ1-4	-
CASSSGAGGSYNEQFF	TGCGCCAGCAGCTCTGGGGCGGGGGGGTCCTACAATGAGCAGTTCTTC	many	TRBV5-1	TRBJ2-1	TRBD2
CSASQLQAVNEKLFF	TGCAGTGCTAGCCAGCTCCAGGCCGTAAATGAAAAACTGTTTTTT	many	TRBV20-1	TRBJ1-4	-
CASSATDGAYQPQHF	TGTGCCAGCAGCGCGACGGACGGTGCCTATCAGCCCCAGCATTTT	many	TRBV6-1	TRBJ1-5	-
CSAILGPINQPQHF	TGCAGTGCCATTCTAGGTCCCATAAATCAGCCCCAGCATTTT	many	TRBV20-1	TRBJ1-5	-
CASSPDRAGANVLTF	TGCGCCAGCAGTCCAGACAGGGCTGGGGCCAACGTCCTGACTTTC	many	TRBV5-1	TRBJ2-6	TRBD1
CASSPMTGTTDTQYF	TGCGCCAGCAGCCCAATGACAGGGACGACAGATACGCAGTATTTT	many	TRBV5-1	TRBJ2-3	TRBD1
CASSLEQTHDTQYF	TGCGCCAGCAGCTTGGAACAGACTCACGATACGCAGTATTTT	many	TRBV5-1	TRBJ2-3	-
CAWQIGTGGATGELFF	TGTGCCTGGCAAATTGGGACAGGGGGTGCCACCGGGGAGCTGTTTTTT	-	TRBV30	TRBJ2-2	TRBD1
CASSLDRVLAFF	TGTGCCAGCAGCCTTGACAGGGTGTTGGCTTTCTTT	many	TRBV12-3/TRBV12-4	TRBJ1-1	TRBD1
CASSPGTGNNEQFF	TGTGCCAGCAGCCCTGGGACAGGGAACAATGAGCAGTTCTTC	many	TRBV7-3	TRBJ2-1	TRBD1
CASSLEWQNTEAFF	TGCGCCAGCAGCTTGGAGTGGCAGAACACTGAAGCTTTCTTT	many	TRBV5-1	TRBJ1-1	-
CSATTWDEQFF	TGCAGTGCGACTACTTGGGATGAGCAGTTCTTC	many	TRBV20-1	TRBJ2-1	-
CASSLTGGTGELFF	TGTGCCAGCAGTTTGACAGGGGGCACCGGGGAGCTGTTTTTT	large	TRBV12-3/TRBV12-4	TRBJ2-2	TRBD1
CSARDGRGDYNEQFF	TGCAGTGCTAGAGATGGGAGGGGCGATTACAATGAGCAGTTCTTC	many	TRBV20-1	TRBJ2-1	TRBD2
CSAIQGTEAFF	TGCAGTGCTATTCAGGGGACTGAAGCTTTCTTT	many	TRBV20-1	TRBJ1-1	-
CASSVAAGEFTDTQYF	TGTGCCAGCAGCGTTGCAGCGGGAGAATTCACAGATACGCAGTATTTT	many	TRBV9	TRBJ2-3	TRBD2
CASSYSGGEMGYGYTF	TGTGCCAGCAGTTACTCAGGTGGGGAGATGGGCTATGGCTACACCTTC	-	TRBV6-5	TRBJ1-2	-
CASSQEETGEKLFF	TGTGCCAGCAGCCAAGAGGAGACAGGAGAAAAACTGTTTTTT	many	TRBV3-1	TRBJ1-4	-
CASRHNPSGASTDTQYF	TGTGCCAGCAGACATAACCCTAGCGGTGCTAGCACAGATACGCAGTATTTT	many	TRBV5-5	TRBJ2-3	TRBD2
CASSLAELTSDRGLAKNIQYF	TGCGCCAGCAGCTTGGCCGAGCTTACGAGCGACAGGGGCTTAGCCAAAAACATTCAGTACTTC	many	TRBV5-1	TRBJ2-4	TRBD1
CASSFVGGITNEKLFF	TGTGCCAGCAGCTTCGTGGGGGGCATAACTAATGAAAAACTGTTTTTT	many	TRBV7-2	TRBJ1-4	-
CASERAYGYTF	TGTGCCAGCGAGAGGGCGTATGGCTACACCTTC	many	TRBV6-1	TRBJ1-2	-
CASSFGDSMSVSPLHF	TGTGCCAGCAGCTTCGGTGACAGTATGTCAGTATCACCCCTCCACTTT	many	TRBV7-9	TRBJ1-6	-
CASSLKGGGTTDTQYF	TGCGCCAGCAGCCTTAAGGGGGGCGGGACCACAGATACGCAGTATTTT	many	TRBV5-1	TRBJ2-3	-
CASSEWETQYF	TGTGCCAGCAGTGAATGGGAGACCCAGTACTTC	many	TRBV25-1	TRBJ2-5	-
CASSLETAGGPRANTQYF	TGTGCCAGCAGCTTAGAGACAGCGGGAGGGCCTCGGGCTAATACGCAGTATTTT	few	TRBV11-2	TRBJ2-3	TRBD2
CASSIRDRGETQYF	TGCGCCAGCAGCATCCGGGACAGGGGGGAGACCCAGTATTTC	many	TRBV5-1	TRBJ2-5	TRBD1
CASRSSPMSSYEQYF	TGTGCCAGTCGAAGCAGCCCAATGAGCTCCTACGAGCAGTACTTC	many	TRBV27	TRBJ2-7	-